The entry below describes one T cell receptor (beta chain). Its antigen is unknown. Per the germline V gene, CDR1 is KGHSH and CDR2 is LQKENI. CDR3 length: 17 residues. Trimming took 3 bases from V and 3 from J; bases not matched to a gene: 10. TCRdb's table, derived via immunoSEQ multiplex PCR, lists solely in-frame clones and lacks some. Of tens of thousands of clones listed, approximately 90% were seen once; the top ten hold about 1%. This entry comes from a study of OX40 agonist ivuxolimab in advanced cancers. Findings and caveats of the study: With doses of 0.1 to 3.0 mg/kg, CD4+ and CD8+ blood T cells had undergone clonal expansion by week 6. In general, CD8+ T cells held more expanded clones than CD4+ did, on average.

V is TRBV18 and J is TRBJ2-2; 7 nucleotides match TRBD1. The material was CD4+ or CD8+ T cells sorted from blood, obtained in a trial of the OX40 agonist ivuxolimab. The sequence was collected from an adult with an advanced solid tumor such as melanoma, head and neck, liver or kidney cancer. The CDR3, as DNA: TGTGCCAGCTCACCCTTTACGACAACAGGGGACACCGGGGAGCTGTTTTTT. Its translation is CASSPFTTTGDTGELFF.